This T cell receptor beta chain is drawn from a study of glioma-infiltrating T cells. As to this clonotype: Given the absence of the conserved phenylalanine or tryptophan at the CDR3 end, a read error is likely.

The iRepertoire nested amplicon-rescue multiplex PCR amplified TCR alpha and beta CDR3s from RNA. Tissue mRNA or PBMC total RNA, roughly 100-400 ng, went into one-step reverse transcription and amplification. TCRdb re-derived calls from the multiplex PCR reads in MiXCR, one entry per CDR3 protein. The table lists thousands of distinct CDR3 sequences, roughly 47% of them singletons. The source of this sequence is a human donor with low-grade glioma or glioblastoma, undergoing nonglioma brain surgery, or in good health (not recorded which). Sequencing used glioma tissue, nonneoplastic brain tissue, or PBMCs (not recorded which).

CDR3 in DNA: TGTGCCAGCAGCTTTGCGGGTAATGAGCAGTTCCTC. Translated, it gives CASSFAGNEQFL. The V gene is TRBV7-3, the J gene TRBJ2-1, with a possible D match to TRBD2 (5 bases). The germline V gene has CDR1 SGHTA and CDR2 FQGTGA. The CDR3 covers 12 residues. Trimming removed 3 bases from V and 7 bases from J, with 7 bases in between.